These 12 T cell receptor beta chains were all obtained from the same sample, sequenced in a study of T-cell reconstitution after alpha-beta-depleted transplantation in children (dated by TCRdb to about 2016). The receptor library was made with PCR. TCRdb names Illumina HiSeq 2500 as the instrument used. Molecular barcoding was employed in the preparation of TCR libraries, with unique molecular identifiers being used to normalize TCRbeta repertoire quantification. The raw public data were reprocessed by TCRdb itself: fastp quality trimming at Q25, MiXCR clonotype calling, in-frame beta chains only. Rows matching on CDR3 protein sequence are summarized as one entry with the most common DNA and genes. The sample data list some 200,000 distinct CDR3 sequences, and roughly 11% of these were observed just once. The top ten hold roughly 30% of the sample. This sample's treatment or condition label indicates: allogeneic hematopoietic cell transplantation with graft depleted of TCRalphabeta T cells and CD19 B cells.

The specimen comprised PBMCs, sampled before TCRalphabeta/CD19-depleted stem cell transplant. Receptors were obtained from a child younger than two with acute myeloid leukemia, due to receive a stem cell transplant.

This clonotype was seen many times. This chain uses TRBV10-3 with TRBJ1-2, with a tentative D call TRBD1 (5 bases). Trimming pared 7 bases from V and 0 bases from J, leaving 9 bases between. The CDR3 spans 13 residues. CDR1 is ENHRY, CDR2 SYGVKD, per germline. This chain's CDR3 is CAINRDSNYGYTF. As DNA, the CDR3 is TGTGCCATCAACCGGGACTCTAACTATGGCTACACCTTC.

This clonotype was seen ten or more times. This chain links TRBV25-1 with TRBJ1-2, with D unclear. The V end was cut by 1 base, the J end by 0 bases, with 6 bases between. The germline V gene has CDR1 MGHDK and CDR2 SYGVNS. CDR3 size: 14 residues. In DNA, the CDR3 is TGTGCCAGCAGTGAATCCCGCGCTAACTATGGCTACACCTTC. It yields the protein CASSESRANYGYTF.

This clonotype was recorded many times. The rearrangement links TRBV20-1 to TRBJ1-1; tentative D call: TRBD1 (6 bases). V was clipped by 6 bases and J by 3 bases, with 11 bases between them. The CDR3 has 12 amino acids. Germline lookup yields CDR1 DFQATT and CDR2 SNEGSKA (reference sequence). CDR3 sequence (DNA): TGCAGTGCCTGGGACACGCACACTGAAGCTTTCTTT. It specifies CSAWDTHTEAFF.

This clonotype has ten or more counts. The gene calls are TRBV7-8 and TRBJ2-7; D remains unclear. V lost 4 bases to trimming and J lost 0 bases, with 10 bases between them. Per germline, CDR1 SGHVS and CDR2 FQNEAQ. The CDR3 extends over 14 amino acids. The CDR3 here is CASSSLRSSYEQYF. The CDR3 DNA sequence: TGTGCCAGCAGCTCCCTTAGGTCCTCCTACGAGCAGTACTTC.

There are many counts of this clonotype. The chain joins TRBV6-5 to TRBJ2-5; D unclear. This CDR3 comprises 16 residues. CDR1 MNHEY and CDR2 SVGAGI come from the germline V gene. The germline V and J ends were trimmed by 0 bases and 5 bases, with 16 bases remaining between them. The DNA of the CDR3 is TGTGCCAGCAGTTACTCGTCGAACCTTTTGTGGGAGACCCAGTACTTC. Its protein product is CASSYSSNLLWETQYF.

This clonotype was seen ten or more times. This may arise from a read error, as a much more abundant clone is one base away. The chain links TRBV12-3 or TRBV12-4 to TRBJ2-3; D gene uncertain. The CDR3 runs 11 residues. With 4 bases removed from V and 4 bases from J, the gap between germline ends came to 3 bases. The CDR3 loop reads CASSSPDTQYF. Written as DNA, the CDR3 is TGTGCCAGCAGTTCCCCAGATACGCAGTATTTT.

This clonotype was seen ten or more times. The chain is built from TRBV9 and TRBJ2-1; 7 nucleotides line up with TRBD1. The CDR3 extends over 15 amino acids. V trimming: 4 bases; J trimming: 0 bases; junction bases outside the gene matches: 4. Germline V gene lookup returns CDR1 SGDLS and CDR2 YYNGEE. CDR3: CASSPRDSSYNEQFF. CDR3 sequence (DNA): TGTGCCAGCAGCCCCCGGGACAGCTCCTACAATGAGCAGTTCTTC.

This clonotype came up many times. This chain connects TRBV7-9 to TRBJ2-5; 15 bases match TRBD2. Germline V gene sequence: CDR1 SEHNR, CDR2 FQNEAQ (reference sequence). V lost 5 bases to trimming and J lost 5 bases; unmatched junction nucleotides: 6. The length of the CDR3 is 16 residues. The CDR3 region is CASSTRTSGGVETQYF. Written as DNA, the CDR3 is TGTGCCAGCAGCACCAGGACTAGCGGGGGGGTGGAGACCCAGTACTTC. Variable domain in full (rest from reference TRBV7-9 and TRBJ2-5): DTGVSQNPRHKITKRGQNVTFRCDPISEHNRLYWYRQTLGQGPEFLTYFQNEAQLEKSRLLSDRFSAERPKGSFSTLEIQRTEQGDSAMYLCASSTRTSGGVETQYFGPGTRLLVL.

Comment on this clonotype: This clone may be a read error of a much larger clone one base away. J is TRBJ1-5 and V is TRBV29-1, with 7 bases identical to TRBD1. Germline V gene data show CDR1 as SQVTM and CDR2 as ANQGSEA. The CDR3 sequence is 15 residues long. The CDR3: CSVEDQGGPGQPQRF. CDR3 DNA sequence: TGCAGCGTTGAGGACCAGGGGGGGCCTGGTCAGCCCCAGCGTTTT.

This clonotype was observed at least ten times. The V and J genes are TRBV20-1 and TRBJ2-2; 7 bases agree with TRBD2. Germline V gives CDR1 DFQATT, CDR2 SNEGSKA (reference sequence). The CDR3 spans 16 residues. V lost 1 base, J lost 6 bases, and 11 bases stayed unmatched. Written as DNA, the CDR3 is TGCAGTGCTAGAGGAGTTGGGGGGGTTAGGGCCGGGGAGCTGTTTTTT. Protein product: CSARGVGGVRAGELFF.

Comment on this clonotype: A much larger clonotype is one base distant, so this may be a read error. The gene calls are TRBV27 and TRBJ2-3, with 9 positions matching TRBD2. Germline loops: CDR1 MNHEY, CDR2 SMNVEV (reference sequence). Trimming removed 6 bases from V and 4 bases from J; junction bases left unmatched: 14. The CDR3 has 17 amino acids. The CDR3 protein is CASSGTQAGGSADTQYF. The CDR3 region has the DNA TGTGCCAGCAGCGGTACTCAAGCGGGAGGTAGCGCAGATACGCAGTATTTT.

This clonotype has ten or more counts. The chain joins TRBV5-1 to TRBJ2-5; 10 bases map to TRBD2. Per the germline V gene, CDR1 is SGHRS and CDR2 is YFSETQ. This CDR3 is built from 15 residues. Trimming removed 0 bases from V and 4 bases from J; junction bases left unmatched: 3. This CDR3 is CASSLGLAGSETQYF. DNA for the CDR3: TGCGCCAGCAGCTTGGGACTAGCGGGTTCAGAGACCCAGTACTTC. Together with reference TRBV5-1 and TRBJ2-5, the CDR3 gives the full variable domain: KAGVTQTPRYLIKTRGQQVTLSCSPISGHRSVSWYQQTPGQGLQFLFEYFSETQRNKGNFPGRFSGRQFSNSRSEMNVSTLELGDSALYLCASSLGLAGSETQYFGPGTRLLVL.